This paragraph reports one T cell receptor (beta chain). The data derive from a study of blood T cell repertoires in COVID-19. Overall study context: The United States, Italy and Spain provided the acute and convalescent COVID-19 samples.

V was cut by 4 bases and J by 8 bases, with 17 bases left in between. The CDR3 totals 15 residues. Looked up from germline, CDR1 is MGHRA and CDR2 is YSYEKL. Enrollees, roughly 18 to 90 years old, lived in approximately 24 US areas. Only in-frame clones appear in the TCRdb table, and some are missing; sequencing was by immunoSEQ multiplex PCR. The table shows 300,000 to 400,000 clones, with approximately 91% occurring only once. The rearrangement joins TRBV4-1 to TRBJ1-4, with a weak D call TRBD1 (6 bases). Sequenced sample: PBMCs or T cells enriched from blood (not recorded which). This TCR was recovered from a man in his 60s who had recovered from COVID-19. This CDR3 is CASSLAWGQGEKLFF. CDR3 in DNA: TGCGCCAGCAGCCTTGCCTGGGGGCAAGGGGAAAAACTGTTTTTT.